These 32 T cell receptor beta chains share one sample of origin, sequenced in a study of beta chain features in type 1 diabetes. Study-wide points: People with Type 1 diabetes carried modestly yet significantly shorter TCRB CDR3s in all four CD4+ subsets.

Their recognized antigens are unknown. The isolated RNA, all of it, was reverse transcribed, so expressed TCRB transcripts were what got sequenced. Produced via immunoSEQ multiplex PCR; TCRdb's table is partial and in-frame only. Of hundreds of thousands of clones in the sample, 13% are singletons; the top ten hold 0.022%. The sample taken for sequencing was naive CD4+ T cells from blood. Receptors were obtained from a man between 18 and 35 years old with type 1 diabetes.

This clone was detected a few times. The chain recombines TRBV4-1 with TRBJ1-1; no clear D gene. Germline CDR1 MGHRA, CDR2 YSYEKL. Trimming took 1 base from V and 10 from J, leaving 10 bases between them. The CDR3 spans 12 residues. The CDR3 nucleotides are TGCGCCAGCAGCCAAGGATTAGGTGCAGCTTTCTTT. Translation gives CASSQGLGAAFF.

The J gene is TRBJ2-7, the V gene TRBV9, with D perhaps matching TRBD1 (6 bases). The CDR3 loop spans 16 amino acids. Per the germline V gene, CDR1 is SGDLS and CDR2 is YYNGEE. Trimming took off 3 bases at V and 0 bases at J, with 16 bases between the two ends. CDR3 bases: TGTGCCAGCAGCGCGCCGCGGCAGGGGAGCTCCTACGAGCAGTACTTC. Translating gives CASSAPRQGSSYEQYF.

The chain employs TRBV30 and TRBJ2-6; TRBD1 matches 9 bases. Looked up from germline, CDR1 is GTSNPN and CDR2 is SVGIG (reference sequence). Germline trimming cut 1 base from V and 1 base from J; bases unmatched to any gene: 5. This CDR3 region has 17 residues. For the CDR3, the DNA is TGTGCCTGGAGTGGGGGACAGGGAGGATCTGGGGCCAACGTCCTGACTTTC. Translating it yields CAWSGGQGGSGANVLTF. Using reference TRBV30 and TRBJ2-6 for the parts outside the CDR3, the full variable domain is SQTIHQWPATLVQPVGSPLSLECTVEGTSNPNLYWYRQAAGRGLQLLFYSVGIGQISSEVPQNLSASRPQDRQFILSSKKLLLSDSGFYLCAWSGGQGGSGANVLTFGAGSRLTVL.

V is TRBV30 and J is TRBJ1-6; D is ambiguous. V lost 2 bases and J 14 bases, leaving 13 bases between the germline ends. CDR1 is GTSNPN and CDR2 is SVGIG in the germline V gene (reference sequence). The CDR3 is made up of 12 amino acids. The CDR3 bases are TGTGCCTGGAGTATAGGGCCCGTGGCCCTCCACTTT. The encoded protein is CAWSIGPVALHF.

The chain joins TRBV11-1 to TRBJ2-2; no firm D call. The length of the CDR3 is 15 residues. The germline V and J ends were trimmed by 5 bases and 2 bases, with 12 bases remaining between them. Germline V gives CDR1 SGHAT, CDR2 FQDESV (reference sequence). CDR3 sequence: CASSRDLVNTGELFF. The CDR3 coding sequence is TGTGCCAGCAGCCGAGATCTGGTTAACACCGGGGAGCTGTTTTTT.

This clone has just a few counts. The chain has TRBV15 and TRBJ2-7, with 7 positions matching TRBD1. J lost 6 bases, V lost 3 bases, and 14 bases had no gene match. This CDR3 has 16 amino acids. CDR1 is LNHNV, CDR2 YYDKDF, per germline (reference sequence). CDR3 amino acids: CATSRGDSTPSREQYF. CDR3 coding DNA: TGTGCCACCAGCAGGGGGGACAGTACCCCGAGTCGCGAGCAGTACTTC.

For this clone: Distinct nucleotide sequences in the sample also encode this CDR3. The chain couples TRBV5-6 to TRBJ2-7; perhaps TRBD1 as D (5 bases). V lost 1 base to trimming and J lost 3 bases, with 5 bases between them. The CDR3 is 12 amino acids. Germline-derived CDR1 and CDR2 are SGHDT and YYEEEE. The CDR3: CASSLQGYEQYF. CDR3 DNA: TGTGCCAGCAGCTTGCAGGGCTACGAGCAGTACTTC.

This clone was detected only a few times. This sequence joins TRBV4-1 and TRBJ2-3; 8 nucleotides align to TRBD1. This CDR3 contains 14 residues. Germline V gene sequence: CDR1 MGHRA, CDR2 YSYEKL. V lost 7 bases to trimming and J lost 1 base; unmatched junction nucleotides: 4. The CDR3 DNA is TGCGCCAGCACCACGGGACAGGGCACAGATACGCAGTATTTT. It codes for CASTTGQGTDTQYF.

The chain has TRBV25-1 and TRBJ2-1; D assignment may be TRBD1 or TRBD2 (6 bases each). Germline CDR1 is MGHDK and CDR2 is SYGVNS. The CDR3 covers 18 residues. Between the trimmed V and J ends, which lost 3 bases and 6 bases, there was a span of 24 bases. The CDR3: CASSEGAVRGAHGNEQFF. The CDR3 DNA reads TGTGCCAGCAGTGAGGGGGCCGTGAGGGGGGCGCATGGCAATGAGCAGTTCTTC.

The sample holds a few counts of this clone. The chain is built from TRBV9 and TRBJ2-6, with a tentative D call TRBD1 (6 bases). V lost 4 bases to trimming and J lost 0 bases, with 11 bases between them. CDR1 SGDLS and CDR2 YYNGEE come from the germline V gene. The CDR3 consists of 16 residues. The CDR3 coding sequence is TGTGCCAGCAGCCCCTACAGGGTCTCTGGGGCCAACGTCCTGACTTTC. Amino acids: CASSPYRVSGANVLTF.

The table lists this clone with a few counts. This chain links TRBV30 with TRBJ1-2; 7 bases agree with TRBD1. Germline trimming cut 2 bases from V and 5 bases from J; bases unmatched to any gene: 8. This CDR3 spans 14 amino acids. The V gene's germline CDR1 is GTSNPN and CDR2 SVGIG (reference sequence). Written as DNA, the CDR3 is TGTGCCTGGAGTAAGGGGGCCTCAGGGTATGGCTACACCTTC. It translates to CAWSKGASGYGYTF.

The chain joins TRBV25-1 to TRBJ1-2; unclear D gene. Germline values: CDR1 MGHDK, CDR2 SYGVNS. The CDR3 is 14 residues long. The V end was cut by 6 bases, the J end by 8 bases, with 19 bases between. The CDR3 reads CASRGDFAGYGYTF. CDR3 nucleotide sequence: TGTGCCAGCAGAGGAGACTTCGCAGGTTACGGCTACACCTTC.

This clone showed up just a few times. The same CDR3 can be traced to other DNA sequences in this sample. The rearrangement links TRBV30 to TRBJ2-5; D may be TRBD2 (7 bases). The CDR3 extends over 13 amino acids. CDR1 is GTSNPN and CDR2 is SVGIG in the germline V gene (reference sequence). V dropped 2 bases and J dropped 2 bases, with 9 bases sitting between them. CDR3 in amino acids: CAWSRGAQETQYF. The CDR3 nucleotides are TGTGCCTGGAGTCGGGGGGCTCAAGAGACCCAGTACTTC.

This chain uses TRBV30 with TRBJ1-4; 12 nucleotides match TRBD1. CDR1 GTSNPN and CDR2 SVGIG come from the germline V gene (reference sequence). The CDR3 sequence is 16 residues long. The V and J ends lost 4 bases and 8 bases, in that order; junction bases with no gene match: 11. CDR3 sequence reads: CAWNGGQGAEREKLFF. The CDR3 DNA reads TGTGCCTGGAATGGGGGACAGGGGGCCGAGAGAGAAAAACTGTTTTTT.

This clone was seen a few times. The chain joins TRBV18 to TRBJ2-4, with unresolved D. Germline CDR1 and CDR2: KGHSH and LQKENI. The CDR3 runs to 11 residues. Deletions cut 1 base from V and 5 bases from J, with 0 bases between. In DNA form, the CDR3 reads TGTGCCAGCTCACCACAAAACATTCAGTACTTC. This gives the protein CASSPQNIQYF.

The chain is built from TRBV25-1 and TRBJ2-7; 9 positions agree with TRBD1. CDR1 and CDR2 (germline): MGHDK, SYGVNS. Trimming at V came to 3 bases and at J to 5 bases, leaving 8 bases not matched to a gene. This CDR3 has 15 residues. The CDR3 DNA sequence: TGTGCCAGCAGTGACTCCGGGACAGGGTATCACGAGCAGTACTTC. Its translation is CASSDSGTGYHEQYF.

The chain is built from TRBV4-1 and TRBJ1-2; 8 bases map to TRBD1. V trimming: 3 bases; J trimming: 4 bases; junction bases outside the gene matches: 16. Germline V CDR1 and CDR2: MGHRA, YSYEKL. The CDR3 runs 18 residues. The CDR3 here is CASSQPNRGYRDGYGYTF. The CDR3 region has the DNA TGCGCCAGCAGCCAGCCGAACAGGGGGTACCGGGACGGCTATGGCTACACCTTC.

As DNA, the CDR3 is TGTGCCAGCCAGGGGCCACGGGGTAACAATGAGCAGTTCTTC. Protein sequence: CASQGPRGNNEQFF. J is TRBJ2-1 and V is TRBV7-2; possible D gene TRBD1, 6 bases. The CDR3 consists of 14 residues. Germline loops: CDR1 SGHTA, CDR2 FQGNSA. The V gene lost 8 bases and the J gene lost 5 bases, with 16 bases spanning the gap.

The rearrangement uses TRBV29-1 and TRBJ2-2; D unresolved. CDR3 length: 13 residues. Germline V lookup: CDR1 SQVTM, CDR2 ANQGSEA. Trimming pared 5 bases from V and 3 bases from J, leaving 10 bases between. CDR3 coding DNA: TGCAGCGTTACGGGCACTTACACCGGGGAGCTGTTTTTT. It translates to CSVTGTYTGELFF.

This clone was detected only a few times. The J gene is TRBJ1-2, the V gene TRBV29-1; D is unclear. The CDR3 sequence is 13 residues long. Trimming shortened V by 0 bases and J by 4 bases, and 9 bases separated the two germline ends. Germline values: CDR1 SQVTM, CDR2 ANQGSEA. Here the CDR3 DNA reads TGCAGCGTTGAAGATCTGTTCCTCTATGGCTACACCTTC. This gives the protein CSVEDLFLYGYTF.

The CDR3 region has the DNA TGTGCCAGCAGCCAAATTACAGGGGTCTATGGCTACACCTTC. It encodes CASSQITGVYGYTF. The chain recombines TRBV5-6 with TRBJ1-2; the match to TRBD1 covers 7 bases. J lost 4 bases, V lost 4 bases, and 7 bases had no gene match. CDR1 SGHDT and CDR2 YYEEEE come from the germline V gene. This CDR3 is 14 amino acids long.

The chain employs TRBV5-6 and TRBJ2-7; 7 positions agree with TRBD1. This CDR3 contains 16 residues. The germline gives CDR1 SGHDT, CDR2 YYEEEE. Unmatched junction bases numbered 11, after V lost 3 bases and J lost 2 bases. CDR3 sequence reads: CASSSISTGFTYEQYF. CDR3 coding DNA: TGTGCCAGCAGCTCGATATCGACAGGGTTCACCTACGAGCAGTACTTC.

This clone was counted a few times. The V and J genes are TRBV16 and TRBJ1-5; D is ambiguous. The V end lost 2 bases, the J end lost 0 bases, and 8 bases lay between the germline ends. Germline V gene data show CDR1 as KGHSY and CDR2 as FQNENV. The CDR3 totals 15 residues. DNA for the CDR3: TGTGCCAGCAGCCAAGCGACATATAGCAATCAGCCCCAGCATTTT. This gives the protein CASSQATYSNQPQHF.

The chain joins TRBV5-4 to TRBJ2-5; TRBD2 matches at 12 bases. CDR1 SGHNT and CDR2 YYREEE come from the germline V gene (reference sequence). V trimming: 4 bases; J trimming: 5 bases; junction bases outside the gene matches: 9. This CDR3 contains 16 residues. CDR3 coding DNA: TGTGCCAGCAGCAAAGGACTAGCGGGGCCGGGGGAGACCCAGTACTTC. Its protein is CASSKGLAGPGETQYF.

V is TRBV27 and J is TRBJ2-6; D is uncertain. From germline, CDR1 is MNHEY and CDR2 SMNVEV (reference sequence). Trimming shortened V by 5 bases and J by 0 bases, and 8 bases separated the two germline ends. This CDR3 spans 15 amino acids. CDR3 in amino acids: CASSKPSSGANVLTF. The CDR3 DNA is TGTGCCAGCAGTAAACCCAGCTCTGGGGCCAACGTCCTGACTTTC.

This clone was found a few times. The chain carries TRBV6-6 and TRBJ2-5; D not resolved. The CDR3 contains 14 residues. The ends were cut back, 8 bases at V and 1 base at J, with 14 bases in the middle. Per germline, CDR1 MNHNY and CDR2 SVGAGI (reference sequence). CDR3 bases: TGTGCCAGCTCCTACGACGGGTCCCAAGAGACCCAGTACTTC. Translated, it gives CASSYDGSQETQYF.

Only a few counts were recorded for this clone. The V gene is TRBV11-2, the J gene TRBJ2-3; 7 bases fit TRBD2. With 6 bases clipped from V and 2 bases from J, the junction kept 14 bases outside the gene matches. This CDR3 spans 17 amino acids. Germline CDR1 and CDR2: SGHAT and FQNNGV. The CDR3 coding sequence is TGTGCCAGCAGTTTCTCTATACAGCGGGGCCTCACAGATACGCAGTATTTT. Protein sequence: CASSFSIQRGLTDTQYF. Full variable domain (missing parts from reference TRBV11-2 and TRBJ2-3): EAGVAQSPRYKIIEKRQSVAFWCNPISGHATLYWYQQILGQGPKLLIQFQNNGVVDDSQLPKDRFSAERLKGVDSTLKIQPAKLEDSAVYLCASSFSIQRGLTDTQYFGPGTRLTVL.

The genes are TRBV12-5 and TRBJ1-2; possible D gene TRBD1, 5 bases. Germline CDR1 LGHNT, CDR2 FRNRAP. This CDR3 contains 15 residues. Between the trimmed V and J ends, which lost 2 bases and 3 bases, there was a span of 13 bases. This CDR3 reads CASGLRLQGYYGYTF. DNA for the CDR3: TGTGCTAGTGGTTTGAGGCTTCAGGGATACTATGGCTACACCTTC.

This clone was detected only a few times. The J gene is TRBJ2-3, the V gene TRBV27; no reliable D call. Germline V gene lookup returns CDR1 MNHEY and CDR2 SMNVEV (reference sequence). V lost 6 bases and J lost 5, with 15 bases in between. The CDR3 runs to 14 residues. The CDR3 DNA reads as TGTGCCAGCAGAAGACGTCCACTCAAAGATACGCAGTATTTT. Translation: CASRRRPLKDTQYF.

The chain uses TRBV7-9 and TRBJ1-2; no firm D call. The CDR3 totals 11 residues. The germline V gene encodes CDR1 SEHNR and CDR2 FQNEAQ (reference sequence). V dropped 7 bases and J dropped 6 bases, with 9 bases sitting between them. The CDR3 reads CASTLADGYTF. The DNA for the CDR3 is TGTGCCAGCACGTTGGCGGATGGCTACACCTTC. The full variable domain, its missing parts supplied by reference TRBV7-9 and TRBJ1-2, is DTGVSQNPRHKITKRGQNVTFRCDPISEHNRLYWYRQTLGQGPEFLTYFQNEAQLEKSRLLSDRFSAERPKGSFSTLEIQRTEQGDSAMYLCASTLADGYTFGSGTRLTVV.

The sample holds one count of this clone. V is TRBV5-4 and J is TRBJ1-2; D unresolved. V was trimmed by 4 bases and J by 2 bases, leaving 12 bases between them. Germline V gives CDR1 SGHNT, CDR2 YYREEE (reference sequence). The CDR3 loop spans 14 amino acids. The CDR3 sequence is CASSRGRLNYGYTF. The CDR3 bases are TGTGCCAGCAGCCGAGGGAGATTAAACTATGGCTACACCTTC.

This clone was seen only a few times. V gene TRBV18 combines with J gene TRBJ2-7; 10 nucleotides align to TRBD1. The CDR3 covers 15 residues. CDR1 is KGHSH and CDR2 is LQKENI in the germline V gene. V lost 6 bases and J lost 6; bases outside the gene matches: 11. In nucleotides, the CDR3 is TGTGCCAGCTCGCCGACAGGGGGCTTGCCCGGCGAGCAGTACTTC. It translates to CASSPTGGLPGEQYF.